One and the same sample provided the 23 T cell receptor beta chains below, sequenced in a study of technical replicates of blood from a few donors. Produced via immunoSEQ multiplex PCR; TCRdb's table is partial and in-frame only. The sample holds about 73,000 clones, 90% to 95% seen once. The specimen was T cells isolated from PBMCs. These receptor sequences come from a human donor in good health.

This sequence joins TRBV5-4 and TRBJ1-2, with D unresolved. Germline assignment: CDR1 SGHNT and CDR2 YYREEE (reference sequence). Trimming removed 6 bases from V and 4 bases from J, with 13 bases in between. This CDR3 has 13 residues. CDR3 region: CASNMGGSYGYTF. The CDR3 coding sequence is TGTGCCAGCAACATGGGAGGGAGCTATGGCTACACCTTC.

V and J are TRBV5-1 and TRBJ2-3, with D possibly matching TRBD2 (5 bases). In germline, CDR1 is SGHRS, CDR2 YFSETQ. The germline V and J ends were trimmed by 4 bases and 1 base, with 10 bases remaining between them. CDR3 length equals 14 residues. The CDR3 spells CASSAEEGTDTQYF. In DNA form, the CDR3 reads TGCGCCAGCAGCGCGGAGGAGGGCACAGATACGCAGTATTTT.

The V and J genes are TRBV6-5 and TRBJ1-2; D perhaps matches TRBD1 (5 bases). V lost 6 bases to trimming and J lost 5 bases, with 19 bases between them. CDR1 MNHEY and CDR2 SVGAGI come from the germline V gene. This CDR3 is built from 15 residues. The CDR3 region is CASSPRTTSGYGYTF. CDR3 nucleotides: TGTGCCAGCAGCCCCAGGACAACCTCTGGGTATGGCTACACCTTC.

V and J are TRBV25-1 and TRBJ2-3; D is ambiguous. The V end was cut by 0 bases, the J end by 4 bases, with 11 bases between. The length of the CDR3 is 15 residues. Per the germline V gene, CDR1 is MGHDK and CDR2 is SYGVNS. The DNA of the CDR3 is TGTGCCAGCAGTGAATACTTGGGCACGTCAGATACGCAGTATTTT. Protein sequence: CASSEYLGTSDTQYF.

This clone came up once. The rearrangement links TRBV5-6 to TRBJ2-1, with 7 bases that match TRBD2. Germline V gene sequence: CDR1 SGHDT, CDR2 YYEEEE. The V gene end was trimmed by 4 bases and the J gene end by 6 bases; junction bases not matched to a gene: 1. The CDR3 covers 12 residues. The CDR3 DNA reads TGTGCCAGCAGCCGACTAGCCAATGAGCAGTTCTTC. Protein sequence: CASSRLANEQFF.

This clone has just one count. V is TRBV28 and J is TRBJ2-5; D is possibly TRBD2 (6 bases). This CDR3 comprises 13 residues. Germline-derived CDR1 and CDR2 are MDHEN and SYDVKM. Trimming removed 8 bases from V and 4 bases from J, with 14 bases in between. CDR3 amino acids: CASVSGVVETQYF. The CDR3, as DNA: TGTGCCAGCGTCTCGGGAGTGGTAGAGACCCAGTACTTC.

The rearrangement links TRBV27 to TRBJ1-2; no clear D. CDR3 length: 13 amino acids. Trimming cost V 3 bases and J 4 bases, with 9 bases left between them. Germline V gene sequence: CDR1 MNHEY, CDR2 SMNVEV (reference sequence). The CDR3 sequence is CASSFGYSYGYTF. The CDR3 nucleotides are TGTGCCAGCAGTTTTGGTTATAGCTATGGCTACACCTTC.

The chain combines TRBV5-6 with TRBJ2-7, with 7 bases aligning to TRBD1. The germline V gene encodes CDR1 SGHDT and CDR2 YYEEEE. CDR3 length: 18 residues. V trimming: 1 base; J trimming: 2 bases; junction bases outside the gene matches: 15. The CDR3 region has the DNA TGTGCCAGCAGCTTGTTGGGATCAACGGGACAGACGCCCTACGAGCAGTACTTC. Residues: CASSLLGSTGQTPYEQYF. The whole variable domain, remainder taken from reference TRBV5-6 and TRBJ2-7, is DAGVTQSPTHLIKTRGQQVTLRCSPKSGHDTVSWYQQALGQGPQFIFQYYEEEERQRGNFPDRFSGHQFPNYSSELNVNALLLGDSALYLCASSLLGSTGQTPYEQYFGPGTRLTVT.

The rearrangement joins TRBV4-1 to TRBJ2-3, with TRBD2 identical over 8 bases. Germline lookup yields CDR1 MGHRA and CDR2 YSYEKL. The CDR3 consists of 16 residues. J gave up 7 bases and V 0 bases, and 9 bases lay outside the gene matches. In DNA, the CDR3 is TGCGCCAGCAGCCAAGATGGGGGACTAGACCTATATACGCAGTATTTT. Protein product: CASSQDGGLDLYTQYF.

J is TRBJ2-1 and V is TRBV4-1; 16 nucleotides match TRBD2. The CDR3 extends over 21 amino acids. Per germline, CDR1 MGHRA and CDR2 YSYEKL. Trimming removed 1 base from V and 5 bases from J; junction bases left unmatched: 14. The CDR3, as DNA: TGCGCCAGCAGCCAAGCCGGTCTATCGGGACTAGCGGGAGGGCCCCACAATGAGCAGTTCTTC. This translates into CASSQAGLSGLAGGPHNEQFF.

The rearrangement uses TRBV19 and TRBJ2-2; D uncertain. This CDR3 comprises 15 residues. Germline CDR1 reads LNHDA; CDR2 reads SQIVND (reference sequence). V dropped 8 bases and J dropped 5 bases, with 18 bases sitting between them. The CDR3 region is CASQTSWALTGELFF. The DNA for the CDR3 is TGTGCCAGTCAGACATCATGGGCCCTTACCGGGGAGCTGTTTTTT.

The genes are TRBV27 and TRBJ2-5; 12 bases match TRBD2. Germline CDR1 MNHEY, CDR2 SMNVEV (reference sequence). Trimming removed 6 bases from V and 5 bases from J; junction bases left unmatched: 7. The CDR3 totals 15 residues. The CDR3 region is CASSGGLAGGETQYF. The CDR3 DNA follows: TGTGCCAGCAGCGGGGGACTAGCGGGTGGGGAGACCCAGTACTTC.

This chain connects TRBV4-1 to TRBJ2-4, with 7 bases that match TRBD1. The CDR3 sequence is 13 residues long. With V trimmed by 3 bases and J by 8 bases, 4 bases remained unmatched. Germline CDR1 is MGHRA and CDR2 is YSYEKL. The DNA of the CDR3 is TGCGCCAGCAGCCAGACAGGGCTGGACATTCAGTACTTC. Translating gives CASSQTGLDIQYF.

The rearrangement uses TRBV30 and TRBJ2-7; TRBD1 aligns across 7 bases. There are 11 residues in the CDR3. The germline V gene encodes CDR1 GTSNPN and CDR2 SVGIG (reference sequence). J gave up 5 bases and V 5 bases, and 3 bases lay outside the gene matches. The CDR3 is CAWATGNEQYF. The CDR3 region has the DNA TGTGCCTGGGCGACAGGGAACGAGCAGTACTTC.

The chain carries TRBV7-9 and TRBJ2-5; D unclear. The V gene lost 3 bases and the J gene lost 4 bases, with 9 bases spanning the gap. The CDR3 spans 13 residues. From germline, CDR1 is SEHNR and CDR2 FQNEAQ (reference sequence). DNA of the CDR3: TGTGCCAGCAGCTTCATCCATCCAGAGACCCAGTACTTC. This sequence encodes CASSFIHPETQYF.

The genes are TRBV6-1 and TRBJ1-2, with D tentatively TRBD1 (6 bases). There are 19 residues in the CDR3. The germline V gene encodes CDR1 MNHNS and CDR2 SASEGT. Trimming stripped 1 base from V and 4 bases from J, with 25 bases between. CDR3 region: CASSEGRRGGAVPIYGYTF. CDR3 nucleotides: TGTGCCAGCAGTGAAGGGAGGCGGGGGGGCGCGGTACCGATCTATGGCTACACCTTC.

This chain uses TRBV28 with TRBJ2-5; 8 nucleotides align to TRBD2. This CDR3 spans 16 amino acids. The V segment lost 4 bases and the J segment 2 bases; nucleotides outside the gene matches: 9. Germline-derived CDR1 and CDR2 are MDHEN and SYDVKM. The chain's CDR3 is CASSSRWREVQETQYF. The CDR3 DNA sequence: TGTGCCAGCAGTTCGCGGTGGCGGGAGGTACAAGAGACCCAGTACTTC.

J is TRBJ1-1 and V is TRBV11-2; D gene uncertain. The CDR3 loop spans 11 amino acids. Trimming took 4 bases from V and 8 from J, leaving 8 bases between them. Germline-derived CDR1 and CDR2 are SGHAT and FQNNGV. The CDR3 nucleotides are TGTGCCAGCAGCTCTAAGATAGAAGCTTTCTTT. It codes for CASSSKIEAFF. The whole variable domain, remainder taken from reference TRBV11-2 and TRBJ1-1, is EAGVAQSPRYKIIEKRQSVAFWCNPISGHATLYWYQQILGQGPKLLIQFQNNGVVDDSQLPKDRFSAERLKGVDSTLKIQPAKLEDSAVYLCASSSKIEAFFGQGTRLTVV.

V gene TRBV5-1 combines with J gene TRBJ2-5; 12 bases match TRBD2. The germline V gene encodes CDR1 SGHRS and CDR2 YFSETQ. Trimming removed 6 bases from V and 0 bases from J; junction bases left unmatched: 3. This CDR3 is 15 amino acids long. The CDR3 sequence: CASTRTSGDQETQYF. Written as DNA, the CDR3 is TGCGCCAGCACCCGGACTAGCGGGGACCAAGAGACCCAGTACTTC. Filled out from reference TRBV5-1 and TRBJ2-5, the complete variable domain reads KAGVTQTPRYLIKTRGQQVTLSCSPISGHRSVSWYQQTPGQGLQFLFEYFSETQRNKGNFPGRFSGRQFSNSRSEMNVSTLELGDSALYLCASTRTSGDQETQYFGPGTRLLVL.

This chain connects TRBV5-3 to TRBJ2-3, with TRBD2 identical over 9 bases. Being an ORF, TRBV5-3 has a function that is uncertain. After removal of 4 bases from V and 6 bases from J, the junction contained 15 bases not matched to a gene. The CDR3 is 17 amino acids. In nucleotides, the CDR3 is TGTGCCAGAAGCCAACACGATCGGCGGGAGGGTTGGGATACGCAGTATTTT. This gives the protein CARSQHDRREGWDTQYF.

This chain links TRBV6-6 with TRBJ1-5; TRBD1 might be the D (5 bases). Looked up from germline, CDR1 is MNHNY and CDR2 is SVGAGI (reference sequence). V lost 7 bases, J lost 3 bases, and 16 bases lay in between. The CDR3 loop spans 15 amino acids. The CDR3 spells CASTLVGGDNQPQHF. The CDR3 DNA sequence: TGTGCCAGCACTTTGGTGGGGGGGGACAATCAGCCCCAGCATTTT.

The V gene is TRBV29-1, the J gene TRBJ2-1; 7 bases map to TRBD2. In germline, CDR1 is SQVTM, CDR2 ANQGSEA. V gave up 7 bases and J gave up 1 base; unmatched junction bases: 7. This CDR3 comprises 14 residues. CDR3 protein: CSARAGRSYNEQFF. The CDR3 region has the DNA TGCAGCGCCCGAGCGGGAAGGTCCTACAATGAGCAGTTCTTC.

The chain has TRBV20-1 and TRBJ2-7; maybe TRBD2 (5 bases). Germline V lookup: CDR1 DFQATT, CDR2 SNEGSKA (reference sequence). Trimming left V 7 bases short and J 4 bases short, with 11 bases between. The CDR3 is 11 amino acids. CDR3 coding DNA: TGCAGTGTTATAGCGATGTACGAGCAGTACTTC. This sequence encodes CSVIAMYEQYF.